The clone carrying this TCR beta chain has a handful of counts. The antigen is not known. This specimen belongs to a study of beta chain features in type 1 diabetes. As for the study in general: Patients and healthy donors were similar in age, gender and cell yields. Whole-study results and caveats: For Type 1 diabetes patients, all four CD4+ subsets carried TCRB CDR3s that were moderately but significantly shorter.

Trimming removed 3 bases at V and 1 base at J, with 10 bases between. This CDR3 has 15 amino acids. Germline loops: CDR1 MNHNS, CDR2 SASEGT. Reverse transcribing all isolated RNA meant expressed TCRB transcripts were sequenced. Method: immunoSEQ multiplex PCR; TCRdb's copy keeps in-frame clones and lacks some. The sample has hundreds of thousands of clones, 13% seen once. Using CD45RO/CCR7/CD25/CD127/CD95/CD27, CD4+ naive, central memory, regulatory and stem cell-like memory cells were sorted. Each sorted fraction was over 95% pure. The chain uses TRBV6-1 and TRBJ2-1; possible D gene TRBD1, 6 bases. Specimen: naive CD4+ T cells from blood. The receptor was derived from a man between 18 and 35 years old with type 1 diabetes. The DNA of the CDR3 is TGTGCCAGCAGTGATCAGGGGCCTTCCTACAATGAGCAGTTCTTC. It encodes CASSDQGPSYNEQFF.